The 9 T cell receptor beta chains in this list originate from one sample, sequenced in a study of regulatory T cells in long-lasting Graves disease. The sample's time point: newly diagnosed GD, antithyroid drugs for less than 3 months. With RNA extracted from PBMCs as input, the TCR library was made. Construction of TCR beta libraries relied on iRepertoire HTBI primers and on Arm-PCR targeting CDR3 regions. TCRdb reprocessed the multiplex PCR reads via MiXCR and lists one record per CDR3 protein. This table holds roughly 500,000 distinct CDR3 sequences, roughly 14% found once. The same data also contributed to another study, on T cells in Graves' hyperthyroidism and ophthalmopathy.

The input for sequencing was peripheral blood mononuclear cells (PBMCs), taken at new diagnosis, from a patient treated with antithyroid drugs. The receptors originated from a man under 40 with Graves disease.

This CDR3 reads CATGTVGKQYF. CDR3 DNA sequence: TGTGCCACCGGGACGGTGGGCAAGCAGTACTTC. J is TRBJ2-7 and V is TRBV24-1; D is possibly TRBD1 or TRBD2 (5 bases each). Germline assignment: CDR1 KGHDR and CDR2 SFDVKD. The CDR3 extends over 11 amino acids. Trimming took off 9 bases at V and 8 bases at J, with 13 bases between the two ends.

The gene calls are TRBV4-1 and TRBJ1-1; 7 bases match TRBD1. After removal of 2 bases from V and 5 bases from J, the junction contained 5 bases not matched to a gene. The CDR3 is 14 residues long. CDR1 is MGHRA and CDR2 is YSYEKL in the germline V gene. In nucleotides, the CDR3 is TGCGCCAGCAGCCAACCCAGGGGGATTACTGAAGCTTTCTTT. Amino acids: CASSQPRGITEAFF.

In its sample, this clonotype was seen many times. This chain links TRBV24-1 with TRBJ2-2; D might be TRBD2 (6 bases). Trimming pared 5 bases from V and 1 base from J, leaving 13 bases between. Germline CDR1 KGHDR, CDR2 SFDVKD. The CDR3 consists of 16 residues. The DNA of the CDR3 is TGTGCCACCAGTGTTCGGGGGAGACTGAACACCGGGGAGCTGTTTTTT. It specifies CATSVRGRLNTGELFF.

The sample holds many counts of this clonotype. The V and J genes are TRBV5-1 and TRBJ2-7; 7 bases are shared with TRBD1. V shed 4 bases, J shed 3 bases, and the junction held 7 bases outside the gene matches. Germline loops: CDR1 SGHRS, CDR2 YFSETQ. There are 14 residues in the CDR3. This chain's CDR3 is CASSNRDSIYEQYF. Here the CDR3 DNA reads TGCGCCAGCAGCAACCGGGACAGTATCTACGAGCAGTACTTC.

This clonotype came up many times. The CDR3 DNA reads TGTGCCAGCAGTTCGCCCGCCGGGCTTACCAAGTCCTACAATGAGCAGTTCTTC. Translated: CASSSPAGLTKSYNEQFF. V and J are TRBV28 and TRBJ2-1; D is undetermined. The CDR3 runs 18 residues. Germline V gene data show CDR1 as MDHEN and CDR2 as SYDVKM. Trimming left V 4 bases short and J 1 base short, with 20 bases between.

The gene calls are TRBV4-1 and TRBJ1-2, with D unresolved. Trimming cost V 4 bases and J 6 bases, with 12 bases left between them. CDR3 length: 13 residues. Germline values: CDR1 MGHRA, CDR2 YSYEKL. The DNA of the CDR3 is TGCGCCAGCAGCCTCCCGGGAGGCGATGGCTACACCTTC. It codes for CASSLPGGDGYTF.

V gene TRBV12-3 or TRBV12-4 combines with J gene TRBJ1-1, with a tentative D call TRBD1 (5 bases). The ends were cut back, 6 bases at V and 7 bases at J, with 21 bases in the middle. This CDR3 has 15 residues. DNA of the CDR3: TGTGCCAGCAGCTACGCTTCAGGGCGCCCTATTGAAGCTTTCTTT. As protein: CASSYASGRPIEAFF.

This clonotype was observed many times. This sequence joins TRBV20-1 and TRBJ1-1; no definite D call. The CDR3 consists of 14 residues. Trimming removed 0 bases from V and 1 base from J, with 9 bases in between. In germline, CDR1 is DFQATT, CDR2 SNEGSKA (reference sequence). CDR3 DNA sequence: TGCAGTGCTAGAGACCGGAGGAGGAACACTGAAGCTTTCTTT. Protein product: CSARDRRRNTEAFF.

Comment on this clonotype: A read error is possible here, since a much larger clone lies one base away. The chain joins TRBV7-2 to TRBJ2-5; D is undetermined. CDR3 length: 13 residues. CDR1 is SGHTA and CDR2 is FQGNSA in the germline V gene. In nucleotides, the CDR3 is TGTGCCAGCAGCTTGTCTCTACCAGAGACCCGGTACTTC. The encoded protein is CASSLSLPETRYF. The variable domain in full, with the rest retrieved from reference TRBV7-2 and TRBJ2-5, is GAGVSQSPSNKVTEKGKDVELRCDPISGHTALYWYRQSLGQGLEFLIYFQGNSAPDKSGLPSDRFSAERTGGSVSTLTIQRTQQEDSAVYLCASSLSLPETRYFGPGTRLLVL.